This T cell receptor beta chain was sequenced in a study of blood T cell repertoires in COVID-19. In the study overall: From the United States, Italy and Spain came samples of acute and convalescent COVID-19. PBMCs, B-cell-depleted T cells, or T cells provided the cDNA or gDNA that made up the material.

Methods used by the authors: Reference gene primer amplification in the assay estimated nucleated cell counts. TCRdb's copy holds only in-frame clones and misses some; the assay was immunoSEQ multiplex PCR. D and trimming were read from the DNA, whereas the V and J calls and clone size are those reported in that table. This sample has about 40,000 clones; 80% to 90% occur once, and the top ten carry around a sixth. The germline V gene has CDR1 MGHRA and CDR2 YSYEKL. The CDR3 runs to 17 residues. The V and J ends lost 10 bases and 4 bases, in that order; junction bases with no gene match: 18. The clonotype originates from a man in his 70s with active COVID-19. Sample: peripheral blood. The chain recombines TRBV4-1 with TRBJ2-1, with TRBD1 matching over 8 bases. CDR3 bases: TGCGCCACCCAGCCAACCCCGACAGGGGCGGGATACAATGAGCAGTTCTTC. Translating gives CATQPTPTGAGYNEQFF.